This TCR beta chain comes out of a study of OX40 agonist ivuxolimab in advanced cancers. Background on the study: Dosing consisted of intravenous ivuxolimab at 0.01 to 10 mg/kg every 2 weeks. Study findings and constraints: Among some nonresponders, normalized T-cell clonal expansion was also low.

About this clone: Its antigen is not identified.

The CDR3 runs 16 residues. Trimming removed 3 bases from V and 7 bases from J; junction bases left unmatched: 8. Germline CDR1 is SGDLS and CDR2 is YYNGEE. Profiled with immunoSEQ multiplex PCR; TCRdb holds only in-frame clones, not every one. The sample consists of about 49,000 clones, approximately 75% of them appearing once. The rearrangement links TRBV9 to TRBJ1-6, with TRBD1 matching over 9 bases. The receptor's source is an adult with an advanced solid tumor such as melanoma, head and neck, liver or kidney cancer. The source was CD4+ or CD8+ T cells sorted from blood, collected in a trial of the OX40 agonist ivuxolimab. The CDR3 loop reads CASSAAGTGKNSPLHF. The CDR3 DNA is TGTGCCAGCAGCGCCGCCGGGACAGGGAAAAATTCACCCCTCCACTTT.